These 20 T cell receptor beta chains share one sample of origin, sequenced in a study of shared clonotypes between healthy human individuals. Data came from immunoSEQ multiplex PCR; TCRdb stores just in-frame clones and leaves some out. The sample lists about a million clones, approximately 80% occurring once. Material for sequencing was memory CD4+ T cells from PBMCs. Subset given: CD45RA-negative fraction. The receptor set was obtained from a young man in good health. Some clones in this sample may be carry-over from other donors' samples.

In the case of this clone: Other DNA sequences in the sample encode the same CDR3. The chain employs TRBV15 and TRBJ2-7; possible D gene TRBD1, 5 bases. CDR1 LNHNV and CDR2 YYDKDF come from the germline V gene (reference sequence). The CDR3 covers 13 residues. Trimming took 1 base from V and 3 from J, leaving 7 bases between them. Here the CDR3 reads CATSRGRGYEQYF. In DNA form, the CDR3 reads TGTGCCACCAGCAGAGGTAGGGGCTACGAGCAGTACTTC.

For this clone: A much larger clone lies one base from this, so it may be a read error. The sample holds other DNA sequences that translate to the same CDR3. This chain joins TRBV7-9 and TRBJ1-2, with D perhaps matching TRBD1 (5 bases). This CDR3 comprises 12 residues. Trimming removed 0 bases at V and 6 bases at J, with 5 bases between. In germline, CDR1 is SEHNR, CDR2 FQNEAQ (reference sequence). CDR3 sequence reads: CASSLAGHGYTF. Written as DNA, the CDR3 is TGTGCCAGCAGCTTAGCGGGGCATGGCTACACCTTC.

V gene TRBV5-1 combines with J gene TRBJ1-2; weak D call: TRBD1 (5 bases). The CDR3 has 14 residues. V gave up 1 base and J gave up 3 bases, with 10 bases separating them. The germline gives CDR1 SGHRS, CDR2 YFSETQ. The chain's CDR3 is CASSLSGTYYGYTF. The CDR3 bases are TGCGCCAGCAGCTTGTCAGGGACGTACTATGGCTACACCTTC.

The chain uses TRBV11-3 and TRBJ1-1; weak D call: TRBD1 (6 bases). Germline CDR1 and CDR2: SGHNT and YENEEA. Trimming cost V 5 bases and J 5 bases, with 12 bases left between them. There are 13 residues in the CDR3. The CDR3 region is CASSLLQGTEAFF. The CDR3 coding sequence is TGTGCCAGCAGCCTATTACAGGGTACTGAAGCTTTCTTT.

J is TRBJ2-5 and V is TRBV28; tentatively, D is TRBD2 (7 bases). The V end was cut by 5 bases, the J end by 6 bases, with 13 bases between. The CDR3 has 13 residues. Germline V lookup: CDR1 MDHEN, CDR2 SYDVKM. CDR3 amino acids: CASSGGGGKTQYF. CDR3 coding DNA: TGTGCCAGCAGTGGGGGAGGGGGGAAGACCCAGTACTTC. The variable domain in full, with the rest retrieved from reference TRBV28 and TRBJ2-5, is DVKVTQSSRYLVKRTGEKVFLECVQDMDHENMFWYRQDPGLGLRLIYFSYDVKMKEKGDIPEGYSVSREKKERFSLILESASTNQTSMYLCASSGGGGKTQYFGPGTRLLVL.

The chain links TRBV11-2 to TRBJ2-3; 9 bases align to TRBD2. Trimming removed 5 bases from V and 0 bases from J; junction bases left unmatched: 0. The CDR3 sequence is 14 residues long. CDR1 SGHAT and CDR2 FQNNGV come from the germline V gene. The CDR3 reads CASSTSGSTDTQYF. The CDR3, as DNA: TGTGCCAGCAGCACTAGCGGGAGCACAGATACGCAGTATTTT.

The V call is TRBV11-3, the J call TRBJ2-5; no clear D. From germline, CDR1 is SGHNT and CDR2 YENEEA. V was clipped by 4 bases and J by 5 bases, with 8 bases between them. The CDR3 extends over 12 amino acids. The CDR3 DNA is TGTGCCAGCAGCTCCCGTGGGGAGACCCAGTACTTC. Protein: CASSSRGETQYF.

CDR3 residues: CASSLRDYTDTQYF. CDR3 coding DNA: TGTGCCAGCAGCTTAAGGGACTACACAGATACGCAGTATTTT. The rearrangement uses TRBV7-3 and TRBJ2-3, with 7 bases matching TRBD2. Trimming took 1 base from V and 2 from J; bases not matched to a gene: 0. CDR3 length: 14 residues. CDR1 and CDR2 (germline): SGHTA, FQGTGA.

A note on this clone: This specimen includes other DNA sequences encoding the same CDR3. V is TRBV11-2 and J is TRBJ1-2; 7 bases are a match to TRBD1. Per germline, CDR1 SGHAT and CDR2 FQNNGV. Trimming cost V 4 bases and J 4 bases; bases outside gene matches: 3. The CDR3 has 13 amino acids. CDR3 nucleotide sequence: TGTGCCAGCAGCTCGGGACAGAGCTATGGCTACACCTTC. Protein sequence: CASSSGQSYGYTF.

This clone was observed a single time. The same CDR3 also results from other DNA sequences found in this sample. The J gene is TRBJ1-2, the V gene TRBV9, with D unclear. Per germline, CDR1 SGDLS and CDR2 YYNGEE. Trimming stripped 4 bases from V and 8 bases from J, with 12 bases between. CDR3 size: 12 residues. The CDR3 spells CASSPALYGYTF. CDR3 bases: TGTGCCAGCAGCCCTGCACTCTACGGCTACACCTTC.

This clone was observed once. The rearrangement uses TRBV5-8 and TRBJ2-1; 7 positions agree with TRBD2. After removal of 1 base from V and 0 bases from J, the junction contained 4 bases not matched to a gene. The germline V gene encodes CDR1 SGHTS and CDR2 YDEGEE. The CDR3 consists of 16 residues. The CDR3: CASSLWGEGSYNEQFF. CDR3 in DNA: TGTGCCAGCAGCTTGTGGGGGGAGGGCTCCTACAATGAGCAGTTCTTC.

The chain carries TRBV28 and TRBJ2-7; D is tentatively TRBD1 or TRBD2 (6 bases each). The CDR3 loop spans 15 amino acids. Looked up from germline, CDR1 is MDHEN and CDR2 is SYDVKM. The V end was cut by 8 bases, the J end by 0 bases, with 17 bases between. The CDR3 loop reads CASATGGLLSYEQYF. CDR3 sequence (DNA): TGTGCCAGCGCGACCGGGGGCCTTCTCTCCTACGAGCAGTACTTC.

This clone was seen ten or more times. The chain couples TRBV14 to TRBJ1-5; the D is unclear. The CDR3 runs 15 residues. CDR1 is SGHDN and CDR2 is FVKESK in the germline V gene. V was clipped by 4 bases and J by 0 bases, with 10 bases between them. Here the CDR3 reads CASSLDMDSNQPQHF. For the CDR3, the DNA is TGTGCCAGCAGCCTTGACATGGATAGCAATCAGCCCCAGCATTTT. Looking up the rest from reference TRBV14 and TRBJ1-5 gives the full variable domain: EAGVTQFPSHSVIEKGQTVTLRCDPISGHDNLYWYRRVMGKEIKFLLHFVKESKQDESGMPNNRFLAERTGGTYSTLKVQPAELEDSGVYFCASSLDMDSNQPQHFGDGTRLSIL.

The chain joins TRBV20-1 to TRBJ2-3, with a possible D match to TRBD2 (6 bases). From germline, CDR1 is DFQATT and CDR2 SNEGSKA (reference sequence). The CDR3 has 11 residues. DNA of the CDR3: TGCAGGGGCGCGGGACCAAATACGCAGTATTTT. Translated: CRGAGPNTQYF.

This clone was counted only a few times. J is TRBJ2-2 and V is TRBV5-1; D could derive from TRBD1 or TRBD2 (5 bases each). This CDR3 is 14 amino acids long. Germline-derived CDR1 and CDR2 are SGHRS and YFSETQ. Trimming took off 7 bases at V and 6 bases at J, with 16 bases between the two ends. The CDR3 DNA reads TGCGCCAGCGCCGGGACCTTAACCGCCGGGGAGCTGTTTTTT. Protein product: CASAGTLTAGELFF.

This chain joins TRBV28 and TRBJ1-1, with TRBD1 matching over 7 bases. The CDR3 covers 12 residues. Trimming removed 7 bases from V and 11 bases from J; junction bases left unmatched: 10. Germline CDR1 and CDR2: MDHEN and SYDVKM. The CDR3 coding sequence is TGTGCCAGCACCACCTACGGACAGGATGCTTTCTTT. This codes for CASTTYGQDAFF.

The chain couples TRBV30 to TRBJ2-3; D unresolved. V lost 4 bases, J lost 8 bases, and 22 bases lay in between. CDR1 is GTSNPN and CDR2 is SVGIG in the germline V gene (reference sequence). The length of the CDR3 is 15 residues. CDR3 nucleotide sequence: TGTGCCTGGACCCCTCGAGGTTTGGTACTGGGTACGCAGTATTTT. Translated: CAWTPRGLVLGTQYF.

V usage is TRBV28 and J usage is TRBJ2-5; 7 bases align to TRBD1. The CDR3 loop spans 16 amino acids. Germline V gene lookup returns CDR1 MDHEN and CDR2 SYDVKM. Trimming removed 2 bases from V and 11 bases from J; junction bases left unmatched: 17. The CDR3 coding sequence is TGTGCCAGCAGTTTAGAGGGACAGCAGCCCGCTAAGGAGCAGTACTTC. Encoded protein: CASSLEGQQPAKEQYF.

The rearrangement links TRBV7-9 to TRBJ2-7; maybe TRBD2 (5 bases). Germline assignment: CDR1 SEHNR and CDR2 FQNEAQ (reference sequence). V lost 0 bases, J lost 6 bases, and 12 bases lay in between. The CDR3 consists of 14 residues. The CDR3 DNA follows: TGTGCCAGCAGCTTAGCGGGAGTTTTGGTCGAGCAGTACTTC. This encodes CASSLAGVLVEQYF.

V is TRBV5-1 and J is TRBJ2-7; the D is unclear. Trimming stripped 5 bases from V and 0 bases from J, with 9 bases between. The CDR3 covers 13 residues. Germline V gene data show CDR1 as SGHRS and CDR2 as YFSETQ. CDR3 sequence: CASRPDGSYEQYF. The DNA for the CDR3 is TGCGCCAGCAGGCCGGACGGCTCCTACGAGCAGTACTTC.